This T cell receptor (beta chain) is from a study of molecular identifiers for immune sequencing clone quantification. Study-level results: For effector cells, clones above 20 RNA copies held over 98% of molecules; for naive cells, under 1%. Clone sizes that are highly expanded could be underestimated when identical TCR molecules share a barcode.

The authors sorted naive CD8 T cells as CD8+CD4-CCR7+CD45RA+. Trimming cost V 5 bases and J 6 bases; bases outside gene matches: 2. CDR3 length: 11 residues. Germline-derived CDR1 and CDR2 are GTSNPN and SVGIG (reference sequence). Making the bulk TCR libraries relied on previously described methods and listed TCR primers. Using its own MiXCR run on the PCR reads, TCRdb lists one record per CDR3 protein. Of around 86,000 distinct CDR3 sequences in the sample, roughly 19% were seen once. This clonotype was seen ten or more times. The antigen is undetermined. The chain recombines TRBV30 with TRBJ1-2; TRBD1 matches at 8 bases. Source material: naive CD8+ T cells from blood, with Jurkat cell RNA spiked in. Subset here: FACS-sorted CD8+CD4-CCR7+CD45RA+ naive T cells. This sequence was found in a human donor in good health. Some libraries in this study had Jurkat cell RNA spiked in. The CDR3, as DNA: TGTGCCTGGGACAGGGGCCATGGCTACACCTTC. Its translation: CAWDRGHGYTF.